This TCR beta chain was identified during a study of response to subunit inactivated influenza vaccine. Findings of the study overall: Authors suggested each seasonal flu vaccination may recruit only limited numbers of new T cells.

The CDR3 spans 14 residues. The germline V gene has CDR1 ENHRY and CDR2 SYGVKD. Trimming cost V 3 bases and J 6 bases, with 12 bases left between them. On this clonotype: Its cognate antigen is unknown.

A single record per CDR3 protein comes from TCRdb applying MiXCR to the RT-PCR reads. The data show some 640,000 distinct CDR3 sequences, about 14% seen once. The specimen was PBMCs from blood, collected 14 days before vaccination. The chain is built from TRBV10-3 and TRBJ2-1; D remains unclear. The TCR originated in a man aged 50-59 years who received an inactivated influenza vaccine. DNA for the CDR3: TGTGCCATCAGTGAACCCGACCGATCCAATGAGCAGTTCTTC. Protein sequence: CAISEPDRSNEQFF.